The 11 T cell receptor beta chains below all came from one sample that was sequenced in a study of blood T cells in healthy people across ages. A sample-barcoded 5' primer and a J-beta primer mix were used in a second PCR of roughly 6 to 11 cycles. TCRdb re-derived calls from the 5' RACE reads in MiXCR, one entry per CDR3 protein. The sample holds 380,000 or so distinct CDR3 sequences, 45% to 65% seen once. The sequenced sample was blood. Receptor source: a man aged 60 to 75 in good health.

The CDR3 sequence: CASSLRTGTLPHEQYF. Written as DNA, the CDR3 is TGTGCCAGCAGTTTAAGGACGGGAACACTCCCCCACGAGCAGTACTTC. The gene calls are TRBV12-3 or TRBV12-4 and TRBJ2-7, with a weak D call TRBD2 (5 bases). The CDR3 contains 16 residues. Between the trimmed V and J ends, which lost 2 bases and 5 bases, there was a span of 19 bases.

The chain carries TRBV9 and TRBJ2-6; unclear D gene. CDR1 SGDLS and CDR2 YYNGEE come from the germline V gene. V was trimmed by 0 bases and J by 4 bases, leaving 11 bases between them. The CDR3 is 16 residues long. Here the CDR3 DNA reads TGTGCCAGCAGCGTAGCTTCGGCAGACGGGGCCAACGTCCTGACTTTC. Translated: CASSVASADGANVLTF.

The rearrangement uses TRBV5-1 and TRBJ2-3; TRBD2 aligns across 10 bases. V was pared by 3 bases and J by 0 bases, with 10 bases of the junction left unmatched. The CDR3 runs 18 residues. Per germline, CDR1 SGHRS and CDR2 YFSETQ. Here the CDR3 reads CASSSILAGSHSTDTQYF. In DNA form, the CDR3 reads TGCGCCAGCAGCTCCATACTAGCGGGGAGTCATAGCACAGATACGCAGTATTTT.

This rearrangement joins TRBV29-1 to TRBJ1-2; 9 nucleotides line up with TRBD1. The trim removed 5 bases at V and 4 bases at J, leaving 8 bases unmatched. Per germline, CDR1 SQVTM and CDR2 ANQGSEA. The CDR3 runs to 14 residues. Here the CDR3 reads CSVKPRDRVYGYTF. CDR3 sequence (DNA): TGCAGCGTTAAACCCCGGGACAGGGTCTATGGCTACACCTTC.

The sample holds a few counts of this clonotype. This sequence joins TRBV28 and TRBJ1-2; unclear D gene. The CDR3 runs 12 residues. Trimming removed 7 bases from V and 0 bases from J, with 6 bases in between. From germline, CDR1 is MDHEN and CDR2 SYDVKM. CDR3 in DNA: TGTGCCAGCATAGGCTCTAACTATGGCTACACCTTC. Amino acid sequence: CASIGSNYGYTF.

CDR3 residues: CASRGQFRSAEQYF. CDR3 coding DNA: TGTGCCAGCAGGGGACAGTTTAGGTCCGCCGAGCAGTACTTC. The chain employs TRBV2 and TRBJ2-7, with TRBD1 identical over 7 bases. The CDR3 consists of 14 residues. Trimming removed 6 bases from V and 6 bases from J; junction bases left unmatched: 11. Germline CDR1 and CDR2: SNHLY and FYNNEI.

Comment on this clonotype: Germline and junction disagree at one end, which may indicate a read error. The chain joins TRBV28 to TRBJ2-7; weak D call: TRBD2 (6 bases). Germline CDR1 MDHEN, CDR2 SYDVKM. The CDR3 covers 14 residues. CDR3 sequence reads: CASTLVGRYHEQYF. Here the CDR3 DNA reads TGTGCCAGCACTTTAGTAGGGAGGTACCACGAGCAGTACTTC. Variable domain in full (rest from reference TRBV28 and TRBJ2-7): DVKVTQSSRYLVKRTGEKVFLECVQDMDHENMFWYRQDPGLGLRLIYFSYDVKMKEKGDIPEGYSVSREKKERFSLILESASTNQTSMYLCASTLVGRYHEQYFGPGTRLTVT.

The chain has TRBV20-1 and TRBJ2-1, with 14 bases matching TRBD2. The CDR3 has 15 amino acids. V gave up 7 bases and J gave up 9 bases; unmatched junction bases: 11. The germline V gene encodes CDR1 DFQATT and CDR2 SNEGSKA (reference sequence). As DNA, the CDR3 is TGCAGTGTTTTTTCCGGACTAGCGGGGGGCGGTGAGCAGTTCTTC. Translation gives CSVFSGLAGGGEQFF.

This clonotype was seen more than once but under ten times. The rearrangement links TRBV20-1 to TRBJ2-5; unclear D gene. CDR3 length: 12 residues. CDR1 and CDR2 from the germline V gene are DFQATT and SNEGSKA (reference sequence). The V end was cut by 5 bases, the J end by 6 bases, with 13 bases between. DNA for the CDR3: TGCAGTGCTCGCCCGGACGCAAAGACCCAGTACTTC. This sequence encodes CSARPDAKTQYF.

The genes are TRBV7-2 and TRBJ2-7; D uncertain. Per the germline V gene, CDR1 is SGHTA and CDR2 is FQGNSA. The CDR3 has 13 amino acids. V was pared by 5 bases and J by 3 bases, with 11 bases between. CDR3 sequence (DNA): TGTGCCAGCAGCGTAAGGGCAGTCTACGAGCAGTACTTC. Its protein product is CASSVRAVYEQYF. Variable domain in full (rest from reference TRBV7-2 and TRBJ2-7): GAGVSQSPSNKVTEKGKDVELRCDPISGHTALYWYRQSLGQGLEFLIYFQGNSAPDKSGLPSDRFSAERTGGSVSTLTIQRTQQEDSAVYLCASSVRAVYEQYFGPGTRLTVT.

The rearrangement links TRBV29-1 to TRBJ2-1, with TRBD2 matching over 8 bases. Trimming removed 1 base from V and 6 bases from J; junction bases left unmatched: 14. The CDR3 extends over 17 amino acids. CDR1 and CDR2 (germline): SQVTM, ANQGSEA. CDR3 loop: CSVEGSGGMGQGNEQFF. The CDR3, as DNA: TGCAGCGTTGAAGGGAGCGGGGGCATGGGCCAAGGCAATGAGCAGTTCTTC.